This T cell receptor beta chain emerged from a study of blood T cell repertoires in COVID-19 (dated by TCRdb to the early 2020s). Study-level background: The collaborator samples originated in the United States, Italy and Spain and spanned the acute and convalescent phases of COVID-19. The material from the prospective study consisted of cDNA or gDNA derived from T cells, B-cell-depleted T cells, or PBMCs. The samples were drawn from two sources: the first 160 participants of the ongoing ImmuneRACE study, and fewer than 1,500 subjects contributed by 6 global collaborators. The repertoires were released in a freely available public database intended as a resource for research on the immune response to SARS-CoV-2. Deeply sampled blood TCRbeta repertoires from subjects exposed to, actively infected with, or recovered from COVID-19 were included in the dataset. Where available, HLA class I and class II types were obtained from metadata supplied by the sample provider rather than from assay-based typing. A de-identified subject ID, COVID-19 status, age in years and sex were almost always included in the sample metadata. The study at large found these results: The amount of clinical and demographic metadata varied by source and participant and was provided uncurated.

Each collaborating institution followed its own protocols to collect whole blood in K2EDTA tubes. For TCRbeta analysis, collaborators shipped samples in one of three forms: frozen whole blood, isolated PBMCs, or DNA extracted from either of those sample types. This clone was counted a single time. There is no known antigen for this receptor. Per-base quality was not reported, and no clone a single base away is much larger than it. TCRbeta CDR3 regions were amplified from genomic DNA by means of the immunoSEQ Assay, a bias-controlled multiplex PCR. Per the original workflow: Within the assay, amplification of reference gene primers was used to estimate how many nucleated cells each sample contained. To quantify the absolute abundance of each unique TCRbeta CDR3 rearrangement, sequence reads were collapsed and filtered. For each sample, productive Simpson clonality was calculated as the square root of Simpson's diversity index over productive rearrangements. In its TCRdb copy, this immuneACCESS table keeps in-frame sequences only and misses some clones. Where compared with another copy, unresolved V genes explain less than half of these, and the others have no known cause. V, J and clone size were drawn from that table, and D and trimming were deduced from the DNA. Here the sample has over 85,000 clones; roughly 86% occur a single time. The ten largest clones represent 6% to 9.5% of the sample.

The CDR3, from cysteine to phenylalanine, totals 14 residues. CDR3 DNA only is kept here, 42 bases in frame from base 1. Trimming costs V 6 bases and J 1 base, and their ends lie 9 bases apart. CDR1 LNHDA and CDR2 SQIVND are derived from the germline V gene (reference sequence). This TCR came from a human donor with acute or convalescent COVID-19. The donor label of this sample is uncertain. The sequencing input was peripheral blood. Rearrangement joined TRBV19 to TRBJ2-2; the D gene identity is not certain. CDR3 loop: CASRSTGNTGELFF. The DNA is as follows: TGTGCCAGTAGGTCGACTGGGAACACCGGGGAGCTGTTTTTT.